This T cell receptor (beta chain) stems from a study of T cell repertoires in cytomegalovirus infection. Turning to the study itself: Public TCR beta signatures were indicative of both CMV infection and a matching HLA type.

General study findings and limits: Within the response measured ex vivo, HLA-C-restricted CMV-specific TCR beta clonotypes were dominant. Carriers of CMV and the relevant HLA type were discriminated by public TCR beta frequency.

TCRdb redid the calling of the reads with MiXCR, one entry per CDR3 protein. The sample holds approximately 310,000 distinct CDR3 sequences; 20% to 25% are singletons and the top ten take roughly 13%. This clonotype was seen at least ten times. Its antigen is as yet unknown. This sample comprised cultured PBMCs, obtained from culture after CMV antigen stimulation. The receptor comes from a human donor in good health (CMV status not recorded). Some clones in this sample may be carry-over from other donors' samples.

This CDR3 is CASSLSLDTQYF. The CDR3 coding sequence is TGTGCCAGCAGCTTATCGCTGGATACGCAGTATTTT. This chain connects TRBV11-2 to TRBJ2-3; D is unclear. The V and J ends lost 2 bases and 6 bases respectively, with 6 bases between them. From germline, CDR1 is SGHAT and CDR2 FQNNGV. This CDR3 is built from 12 residues. Variable domain in full (rest from reference TRBV11-2 and TRBJ2-3): EAGVAQSPRYKIIEKRQSVAFWCNPISGHATLYWYQQILGQGPKLLIQFQNNGVVDDSQLPKDRFSAERLKGVDSTLKIQPAKLEDSAVYLCASSLSLDTQYFGPGTRLTVL.